Below are 3 T cell receptor beta chains sequenced from a single sample in a study of OX40 agonist ivuxolimab in advanced cancers. The data were produced by immunoSEQ multiplex PCR, yet TCRdb's version contains in-frame clones alone and is incomplete. The table lists 40,000 to 55,000 clones, around 80% of them singletons. The sequencing here drew on CD4+ or CD8+ T cells sorted from blood, taken in a trial of the OX40 agonist ivuxolimab. All receptors derive from an adult with an advanced solid tumor such as melanoma, head and neck, liver or kidney cancer.

This chain links TRBV30 with TRBJ1-1, with D tentatively TRBD1 (6 bases). Trimming took 0 bases from V and 1 from J, leaving 6 bases between them. The germline V gene encodes CDR1 GTSNPN and CDR2 SVGIG (reference sequence). The CDR3 is made up of 13 amino acids. CDR3 sequence reads: CAWSVQGNTEAFF. The CDR3 DNA is TGTGCCTGGAGTGTACAGGGGAACACTGAAGCTTTCTTT.

This clone was observed once. The chain employs TRBV10-2 and TRBJ2-5; TRBD1 or TRBD2 may be the D gene (5 bases each). With the DNA end fitting TRBJ2-7 better, the J assignment may be wrong. The CDR3 extends over 14 amino acids. The germline V gene has CDR1 WSHSY and CDR2 SAAADI. The CDR3 spells CASKPGTDANEQYF. The CDR3 coding sequence is TGCGCCAGCAAACCCGGGACGGACGCCAACGAGCAGTACTTC.

The V call is TRBV19, the J call TRBJ2-1, with 8 bases matching TRBD1. The CDR3 has 13 amino acids. V shed 5 bases, J shed 8 bases, and the junction held 5 bases outside the gene matches. The germline V gene has CDR1 LNHDA and CDR2 SQIVND (reference sequence). The CDR3 region is CASSDRGIDEQFF. In DNA, the CDR3 is TGTGCCAGTAGTGACAGGGGAATCGATGAGCAGTTCTTC. Combining the CDR3 with reference TRBV19 and TRBJ2-1 gives the whole variable domain DGGITQSPKYLFRKEGQNVTLSCEQNLNHDAMYWYRQDPGQGLRLIYYSQIVNDFQKGDIAEGYSVSREKKESFPLTVTSAQKNPTAFYLCASSDRGIDEQFFGPGTRLTVL.